These 7 T cell receptor beta chains came from one sample sequenced in a study of neurological immune-mediated disorders. MiXCR, run by TCRdb on the 5' RACE reads, gives a single entry per CDR3 protein. Among about 30,000 distinct CDR3 sequences listed, about 16% were seen once. Time point: technical triplicate 3. The specimen sequenced was CD4+ T cells from blood. All receptors derive from a female donor with HTLV-1-associated myelopathy (HAM/TSP).

The sample holds many counts of this clonotype. The chain combines TRBV5-1 with TRBJ2-7; D gene unclear. The CDR3 consists of 13 residues. Trimming took 0 bases from V and 9 from J, leaving 13 bases between them. In germline, CDR1 is SGHRS, CDR2 YFSETQ. The CDR3 is CASSLGSDPLQYF. The CDR3 DNA reads as TGCGCCAGCAGCTTGGGCAGTGATCCGTTGCAGTACTTC.

This clonotype was detected ten times or more. The genes are TRBV12-3 or TRBV12-4 and TRBJ2-3; D is unclear. V lost 0 bases to trimming and J lost 6 bases, with 4 bases between them. The CDR3 contains 12 residues. The CDR3 DNA follows: TGTGCCAGCAGTTTAGCTTACGATACGCAGTATTTT. Its translation is CASSLAYDTQYF.

The V call is TRBV6-5, the J call TRBJ2-2; TRBD1 is a possible D gene (6 bases). Germline V gene data show CDR1 as MNHEY and CDR2 as SVGAGI. V was trimmed by 2 bases and J by 3 bases, leaving 13 bases between them. This CDR3 is 16 amino acids long. The CDR3 reads CASSYGRDTHTGELFF. The CDR3 bases are TGTGCCAGCAGTTACGGCCGGGACACGCACACCGGGGAGCTGTTTTTT.

In this sample, this clonotype turned up many times. The CDR3, as DNA: TGTGCCAGCAGCCAAGATATTAGCCCCGGGGGGTTTTCCAAAAACATTCAGTACTTC. Translated: CASSQDISPGGFSKNIQYF. The chain recombines TRBV14 with TRBJ2-4; 7 bases are a match to TRBD2. Germline V lookup: CDR1 SGHDN, CDR2 FVKESK. Trimming removed 0 bases from V and 2 bases from J; junction bases left unmatched: 13. CDR3 size: 19 residues.

This clonotype was detected once. The chain links TRBV5-1 to TRBJ2-2; D is possibly TRBD1 (7 bases). This CDR3 spans 16 amino acids. V was pared by 4 bases and J by 1 base, with 14 bases between. The germline CDR1 and CDR2 sequences are SGHRS and YFSETQ. CDR3 DNA sequence: TGCGCCAGCAGCGGAGGGGGCAGGGAGAACACCGGGGAGCTGTTTTTT. This codes for CASSGGGRENTGELFF.

This clonotype has a count of ten or more. This CDR3 reads CASSQDSGRANTGELFF. The DNA of the CDR3 is TGTGCCAGCAGCCAAGATAGCGGGAGAGCGAACACCGGGGAGCTGTTTTTT. V and J are TRBV14 and TRBJ2-2, with 9 bases matching TRBD2. Germline values: CDR1 SGHDN, CDR2 FVKESK. J gave up 0 bases and V 0 bases, and 2 bases lay outside the gene matches. This CDR3 comprises 17 residues.

Ten or more counts support this clonotype. The V and J genes are TRBV7-2 and TRBJ1-4; D may be TRBD1 (6 bases). Per germline, CDR1 SGHTA and CDR2 FQGNSA. The CDR3 consists of 16 residues. Trimming pared 2 bases from V and 8 bases from J, leaving 18 bases between. The CDR3 DNA follows: TGTGCCAGCAGCTTATCGGGGGCAGTCAGCTTCGAAAAACTGTTTTTT. It translates to CASSLSGAVSFEKLFF. The whole variable domain, filled in from reference TRBV7-2 and TRBJ1-4, reads GAGVSQSPSNKVTEKGKDVELRCDPISGHTALYWYRQSLGQGLEFLIYFQGNSAPDKSGLPSDRFSAERTGGSVSTLTIQRTQQEDSAVYLCASSLSGAVSFEKLFFGSGTQLSVL.